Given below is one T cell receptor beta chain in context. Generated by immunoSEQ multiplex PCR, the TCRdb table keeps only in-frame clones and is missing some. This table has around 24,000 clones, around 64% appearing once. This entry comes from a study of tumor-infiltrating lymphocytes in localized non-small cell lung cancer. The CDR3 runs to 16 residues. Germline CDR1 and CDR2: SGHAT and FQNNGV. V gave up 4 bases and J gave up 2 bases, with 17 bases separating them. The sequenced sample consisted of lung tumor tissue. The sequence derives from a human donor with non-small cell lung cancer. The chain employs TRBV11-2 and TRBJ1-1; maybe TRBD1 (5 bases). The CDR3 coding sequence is TGTGCCAGCAGCTCTAGCTTGGGGGACGGTAACACTGAAGCTTTCTTT. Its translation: CASSSSLGDGNTEAFF.